The 20 T cell receptor beta chains listed next were all sequenced from one sample in a study of CD8+ T cells in alopecia areata (dated by TCRdb to the late 2010s). Library generation was performed with the immunoSEQ multiplex PCR assay. RNA was extracted from all samples and reverse transcribed into cDNA as template for TCR sequencing. Not all clones reach the TCRdb copy of this immuneACCESS table, which keeps in-frame sequences only. Checked studies attribute under half of the gap to unresolved V genes and leave the rest unexplained. Counted in this sample were 35,000 to 45,000 clones; roughly 53% of them appeared once. The ten biggest clones cover approximately 1.7% of the sample. In four or five patients from the biomarker study, CD4+ cells were sorted further to obtain CD25+CD127- cells. The source material was CD4+ Tregs sorted from blood. The receptors originated from a human donor with alopecia areata.

The chain joins TRBV5-1 to TRBJ1-2; D not certain. Germline values: CDR1 SGHRS, CDR2 YFSETQ. Trimming took 1 base from V and 0 from J, leaving 4 bases between them. The CDR3 sequence is 13 residues long. In nucleotides, the CDR3 is TGCGCCAGCAGCTTGACGGCTAACTATGGCTACACCTTC. Its protein product is CASSLTANYGYTF.

A remark on this clone: Germline and junction disagree at one end, which may indicate a read error. The J gene is TRBJ2-7, the V gene TRBV18, with D possibly being TRBD1 (6 bases). CDR1 and CDR2 from the germline V gene are KGHSH and LQKENI. CDR3 length equals 11 residues. The CDR3 here is CASSPDDRLEF. DNA of the CDR3: TGTGCCAGCTCACCGGACGACAGGCTTGAATTC.

V is TRBV19 and J is TRBJ1-5; possibly TRBD1 for D (5 bases). V lost 6 bases, J lost 3 bases, and 12 bases lay in between. CDR1 LNHDA and CDR2 SQIVND come from the germline V gene (reference sequence). The CDR3 is made up of 14 amino acids. DNA for the CDR3: TGTGCCAGTAGGGTTGGCAGGGACAATCAGCCCCAGCATTTT. It yields the protein CASRVGRDNQPQHF.

The chain employs TRBV7-2 and TRBJ2-3, with D possibly TRBD2 on 6 matching bases. Trimming stripped 1 base from V and 4 bases from J, with 9 bases between. The CDR3 consists of 14 residues. Germline lookup yields CDR1 SGHTA and CDR2 FQGNSA. DNA of the CDR3: TGTGCCAGCAGCTTAGGTAGCGGACCAGATACGCAGTATTTT. Amino acid sequence: CASSLGSGPDTQYF.

Note on this clone: A read error may account for a junction end that differs from germline. This chain connects TRBV29-1 to TRBJ1-5; 10 nucleotides align to TRBD1. The CDR3 extends over 14 amino acids. The germline V gene has CDR1 SQVTM and CDR2 ANQGSEA. The DNA of the CDR3 is TGCAGCGTTGAGGGACAGGGGAAGGGACAGCCCCGGCATTTT. Translating gives CSVEGQGKGQPRHF.

This sequence joins TRBV18 and TRBJ1-6; D might be TRBD1 (6 bases). The germline gives CDR1 KGHSH, CDR2 LQKENI. Trimming pared 2 bases from V and 11 bases from J, leaving 13 bases between. CDR3 length equals 14 residues. CDR3 DNA: TGTGCCAGCTCACCAGGGGGTCAGGGGACACCCCTCCACTTT. It is translated as CASSPGGQGTPLHF.

The V and J genes are TRBV5-1 and TRBJ1-2; 9 bases line up with TRBD1. The CDR3 spans 15 residues. The trim removed 5 bases at V and 5 bases at J, leaving 10 bases unmatched. Per the germline V gene, CDR1 is SGHRS and CDR2 is YFSETQ. This CDR3 reads CASRTTMDRGYGYTF. The CDR3 DNA reads as TGCGCCAGCAGAACTACGATGGACAGGGGTTATGGCTACACCTTC.

This clone was seen only a few times. This chain connects TRBV7-3 to TRBJ2-7, with D hard to call. Deletions cut 5 bases from V and 3 bases from J, with 11 bases between. CDR1 and CDR2 from the germline V gene are SGHTA and FQGTGA. CDR3 length: 13 amino acids. CDR3 residues: CASSRQPNYEQYF. CDR3 in DNA: TGTGCCAGCAGCCGGCAGCCGAACTACGAGCAGTACTTC.

CDR3 DNA: TGTGCCAGCAGTCAAATGATAAAGCAGTACTTC. It translates to CASSQMIKQYF. V usage is TRBV28 and J usage is TRBJ2-7; D gene ambiguous. There are 11 residues in the CDR3. Trimming removed 5 bases from V and 8 bases from J, with 10 bases in between. Germline lookup yields CDR1 MDHEN and CDR2 SYDVKM.

V gene TRBV7-9 combines with J gene TRBJ2-1; 13 nucleotides line up with TRBD2. The V gene's germline CDR1 is SEHNR and CDR2 FQNEAQ (reference sequence). V dropped 5 bases and J dropped 6; count of bases not matched to a gene: 7. The CDR3 is 16 amino acids. CDR3 nucleotide sequence: TGTGCCAGCAGCCGGACTAGCGGGAGCAGGAGCAATGAGCAGTTCTTC. Translating gives CASSRTSGSRSNEQFF.

The rearrangement links TRBV7-9 to TRBJ1-1; 12 bases match TRBD1. The V gene end was trimmed by 6 bases and the J gene end by 5 bases; junction bases not matched to a gene: 10. Germline V gene sequence: CDR1 SEHNR, CDR2 FQNEAQ (reference sequence). This CDR3 is 16 amino acids long. The CDR3 region is CASSPGTGGGLTEAFF. As DNA, the CDR3 is TGTGCCAGCAGTCCCGGGACAGGGGGCGGATTAACTGAAGCTTTCTTT.

This clone was detected only a few times. V and J are TRBV29-1 and TRBJ2-1, with D possibly being TRBD1 or TRBD2 (5 bases each). This CDR3 is 13 amino acids long. V lost 6 bases to trimming and J lost 5 bases, with 14 bases between them. CDR1 is SQVTM and CDR2 is ANQGSEA in the germline V gene. In DNA, the CDR3 is TGCAGCGTGGAGACAGTCGGGAACAATGAGCAGTTCTTC. The encoded protein is CSVETVGNNEQFF.

This clone was observed a handful of times. V gene TRBV10-3 combines with J gene TRBJ2-7; the D is unclear. CDR1 and CDR2 from the germline V gene are ENHRY and SYGVKD. CDR3 length: 11 amino acids. Trimming removed 1 base at V and 6 bases at J, with 4 bases between. CDR3 DNA: TGTGCCATCAGTGAGTTGGTCGAGCAGTACTTC. Residues: CAISELVEQYF.

This clone has a handful of counts. The gene calls are TRBV28 and TRBJ1-4; 7 bases align to TRBD1. This CDR3 comprises 14 residues. The V gene's germline CDR1 is MDHEN and CDR2 SYDVKM. J gave up 5 bases and V 7 bases, and 7 bases lay outside the gene matches. CDR3 in amino acids: CASNRGQRNEKLFF. CDR3 DNA sequence: TGTGCCAGCAACCGGGGACAGAGAAATGAAAAACTGTTTTTT.

The rearrangement joins TRBV5-4 to TRBJ2-3; the match to TRBD1 covers 7 bases. The CDR3 runs 16 residues. V was clipped by 0 bases and J by 9 bases; unmatched bases: 13. The germline gives CDR1 SGHNT, CDR2 YYREEE (reference sequence). The CDR3 DNA follows: TGTGCCAGCAGCTTGGCTGGGATTCAGGGGGTGTCAACGCAGTATTTT. Translated, it gives CASSLAGIQGVSTQYF. The whole variable domain, remainder taken from reference TRBV5-4 and TRBJ2-3, is ETGVTQSPTHLIKTRGQQVTLRCSSQSGHNTVSWYQQALGQGPQFIFQYYREEENGRGNFPPRFSGLQFPNYSSELNVNALELDDSALYLCASSLAGIQGVSTQYFGPGTRLTVL.

The chain carries TRBV7-3 and TRBJ2-1; D remains unclear. The CDR3 has 14 residues. Deletions cut 2 bases from V and 3 bases from J, with 8 bases between. Germline V lookup: CDR1 SGHTA, CDR2 FQGTGA. The CDR3 nucleotides are TGTGCCAGCAGCTTATCCGGCAGCTACAATGAGCAGTTCTTC. Its translation: CASSLSGSYNEQFF.

This clone was observed once. This chain connects TRBV6-5 to TRBJ1-2, with D perhaps matching TRBD1 (5 bases). V shed 0 bases and J shed 8 bases, with 13 bases lying between them. Germline V gene data show CDR1 as MNHEY and CDR2 as SVGAGI. CDR3 size: 14 residues. CDR3 bases: TGTGCCAGCAGTTACTCCCGGCGGGGGAAGGGCTACACCTTC. It codes for CASSYSRRGKGYTF.

The chain uses TRBV29-1 and TRBJ1-3, with 7 bases that match TRBD1. Germline CDR1 and CDR2: SQVTM and ANQGSEA. J was trimmed by 2 bases and V by 6 bases; bases with no gene match: 1. This CDR3 has 12 residues. The CDR3 nucleotides are TGCAGCGTCGGGACAGCTGGAAACACCATATATTTT. It specifies CSVGTAGNTIYF.

V and J are TRBV7-2 and TRBJ2-5; tentative D call: TRBD2 (6 bases). Trimming stripped 4 bases from V and 10 bases from J, with 10 bases between. Germline loops: CDR1 SGHTA, CDR2 FQGNSA. The CDR3 extends over 11 amino acids. CDR3 sequence: CASSSPGDQYF. CDR3 DNA sequence: TGTGCCAGCAGCTCCCCGGGGGACCAGTACTTC.

This clone appeared a few times. The J gene is TRBJ2-3, the V gene TRBV19, with no clear D. There are 11 residues in the CDR3. The germline V and J ends were trimmed by 1 base and 9 bases, with 5 bases remaining between them. The germline V gene has CDR1 LNHDA and CDR2 SQIVND (reference sequence). CDR3 amino acids: CASSIGVTQYF. CDR3 nucleotides: TGTGCCAGTAGTATAGGAGTGACGCAGTATTTT.